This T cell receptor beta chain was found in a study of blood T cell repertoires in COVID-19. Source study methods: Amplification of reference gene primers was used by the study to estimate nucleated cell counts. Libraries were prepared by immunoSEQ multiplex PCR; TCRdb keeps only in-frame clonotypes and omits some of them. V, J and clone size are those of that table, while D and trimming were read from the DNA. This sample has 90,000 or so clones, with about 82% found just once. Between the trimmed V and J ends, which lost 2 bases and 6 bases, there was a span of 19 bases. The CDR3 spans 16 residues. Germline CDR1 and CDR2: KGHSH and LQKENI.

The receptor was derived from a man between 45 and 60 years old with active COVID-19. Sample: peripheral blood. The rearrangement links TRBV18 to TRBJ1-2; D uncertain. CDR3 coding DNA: TGTGCCAGCTCACCAAACATCGCAGGCTCTCAACATGGCTACACCTTC. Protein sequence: CASSPNIAGSQHGYTF.